The 13 T cell receptor beta chains given below trace back to one sample, sequenced in a study of blood T cell repertoires in COVID-19 (dated by TCRdb to 2020 to 2021). Preparation of the library involved the immunoSEQ multiplex PCR assay. TCRdb stores this immuneACCESS table with in-frame sequences only. Part of the clones is absent; in the studies checked, under half of the shortfall reflects unresolved V genes, and no reason is known for the rest. Recorded for this sample are a few hundred thousand clones; 65% to 90% of them occurred a single time. Approximately 2% of the sample comes from the top ten. The sample was peripheral blood. These receptors all come from a man aged 30-40 years with active or convalescent COVID-19.

This sequence joins TRBV3-1 (or the pseudogene TRBV3-2) and TRBJ2-3; 14 bases match TRBD2. Germline V gene sequence: CDR1 LGHDT, CDR2 YNNKEL (reference sequence). V shed 4 bases and J 4 bases; nucleotides not matched to a gene: 4. This CDR3 contains 16 residues. Written as DNA, the CDR3 is TGTGCCAGCAGCCCGATGGGACTAGCGGGGGCAGATACGCAGTATTTT. Its translation is CASSPMGLAGADTQYF.

A note on this clone: The conserved final phenylalanine or tryptophan is absent from the CDR3, which likely points to a read error. Because the CDR3's place on the DNA is in doubt, the DNA is left out and the CDR3 is given as listed by TCRdb. The chain uses TRBV5-3 and TRBJ1-6; the tabulated D call, TRBD1, remains unverified against the DNA. TRBV5-3 is given ORF status, its function remaining uncertain. 9 amino acids form the CDR3, both terminal residues included. The CDR3 loop reads CARIKGHHP.

The genes are TRBV5-1 and TRBJ1-1; 7 nucleotides agree with TRBD1. The length of the CDR3 is 18 residues. V gave up 2 bases and J gave up 1 base; unmatched junction bases: 14. The germline CDR1 and CDR2 sequences are SGHRS and YFSETQ. This CDR3 reads CASSFGIRQGGPNTEAFF. The CDR3 DNA reads TGCGCCAGCAGCTTTGGGATTCGACAGGGTGGCCCGAACACTGAAGCTTTCTTT. Full variable domain (missing parts from reference TRBV5-1 and TRBJ1-1): KAGVTQTPRYLIKTRGQQVTLSCSPISGHRSVSWYQQTPGQGLQFLFEYFSETQRNKGNFPGRFSGRQFSNSRSEMNVSTLELGDSALYLCASSFGIRQGGPNTEAFFGQGTRLTVV.

The rearrangement joins TRBV6-5 to TRBJ1-6; 7 nucleotides match TRBD1. The CDR3 is made up of 13 amino acids. Losses at the gene ends were 5 bases for V and 11 bases for J; bases not matched to a gene: 6. Per the germline V gene, CDR1 is MNHEY and CDR2 is SVGAGI. As DNA, the CDR3 is TGTGCCAGCAGTCGACAGGGTTCAACACCCCTCCACTTT. It is translated as CASSRQGSTPLHF.

The V and J genes are TRBV4-2 and TRBJ1-1, with D tentatively TRBD1 (5 bases). Trimming removed 7 bases at V and 10 bases at J, with 13 bases between. CDR3 length equals 11 residues. Germline CDR1 and CDR2: LGHNA and YNFKEQ. CDR3 residues: CASNTGPLAFF. CDR3 DNA: TGTGCCAGCAACACAGGCCCTCTAGCTTTCTTT.

The V gene is TRBV30, the J gene TRBJ1-4; TRBD1 agrees at 8 bases. CDR3 length: 14 residues. V shed 7 bases, J shed 4 bases, and the junction held 8 bases outside the gene matches. CDR1 and CDR2 (germline): GTSNPN, SVGIG (reference sequence). The CDR3 loop is CAYQGANLNEKLFF. The CDR3 bases are TGTGCCTACCAGGGGGCGAACCTTAATGAAAAACTGTTTTTT. Drawing the rest from reference TRBV30 and TRBJ1-4, the complete variable domain is SQTIHQWPATLVQPVGSPLSLECTVEGTSNPNLYWYRQAAGRGLQLLFYSVGIGQISSEVPQNLSASRPQDRQFILSSKKLLLSDSGFYLCAYQGANLNEKLFFGSGTQLSVL.

CDR3 sequence reads: CASSVDPAGETSTDTQYF. The CDR3 bases are TGTGCCAGCAGCGTAGATCCTGCGGGGGAGACTAGCACAGATACGCAGTATTTT. V is TRBV9 and J is TRBJ2-3; 7 nucleotides align to TRBD2. CDR1 SGDLS and CDR2 YYNGEE come from the germline V gene. Trimming at V came to 0 bases and at J to 0 bases, leaving 10 bases not matched to a gene. The CDR3 runs to 18 residues.

J is TRBJ1-5 and V is TRBV19; no reliable D call. Trimming cost V 1 base and J 6 bases, with 7 bases left between them. This CDR3 contains 13 residues. Germline-derived CDR1 and CDR2 are LNHDA and SQIVND (reference sequence). CDR3 protein: CASSIVFPQPQHF. The DNA for the CDR3 is TGTGCCAGTAGTATAGTATTTCCTCAGCCCCAGCATTTT.

The genes are TRBV27 and TRBJ1-5, with a possible D match to TRBD1 (6 bases). Deletions cut 2 bases from V and 7 bases from J, with 12 bases between. The V gene's germline CDR1 is MNHEY and CDR2 SMNVEV (reference sequence). This CDR3 has 14 residues. The CDR3 DNA reads as TGTGCCAGCAGTTTAGGCCAGGGGAAGCAGCCCCAGCATTTT. It specifies CASSLGQGKQPQHF.

The chain couples TRBV5-4 to TRBJ2-7, with TRBD1 matching 11 bases. There are 14 residues in the CDR3. Germline CDR1 and CDR2: SGHNT and YYREEE (reference sequence). V lost 3 bases, J lost 6 bases, and 5 bases stayed unmatched. The chain's CDR3 is CASSWDRGALEQYF. CDR3 DNA sequence: TGTGCCAGCAGCTGGGACAGGGGGGCCCTCGAGCAGTACTTC. Together with reference TRBV5-4 and TRBJ2-7, the CDR3 gives the full variable domain: ETGVTQSPTHLIKTRGQQVTLRCSSQSGHNTVSWYQQALGQGPQFIFQYYREEENGRGNFPPRFSGLQFPNYSSELNVNALELDDSALYLCASSWDRGALEQYFGPGTRLTVT.

The chain couples TRBV5-5 to TRBJ1-6; 7 bases line up with TRBD1. V gave up 4 bases and J gave up 7 bases; unmatched junction bases: 11. The CDR3 runs to 16 residues. Germline CDR1 and CDR2: SGHKS and YYEKEE (reference sequence). The CDR3 DNA follows: TGTGCCAGCAGCCATCGGACAGGCGGCCGAAATTCACCCCTCCACTTT. Translating it yields CASSHRTGGRNSPLHF.

This clone was seen a few times. The rearrangement joins TRBV18 to TRBJ2-6, with D possibly TRBD1 on 6 matching bases. There are 15 residues in the CDR3. The germline gives CDR1 KGHSH, CDR2 LQKENI. The V gene lost 6 bases and the J gene lost 0 bases, with 9 bases spanning the gap. CDR3 residues: CASSAQGSGANVLTF. For the CDR3, the DNA is TGTGCCAGCTCGGCACAGGGCTCTGGGGCCAACGTCCTGACTTTC.

This chain connects TRBV19 to TRBJ1-1, with D possibly TRBD1 on 6 matching bases. The CDR3 is 15 residues long. Trimming took off 3 bases at V and 1 base at J, with 12 bases between the two ends. Germline CDR1 reads LNHDA; CDR2 reads SQIVND (reference sequence). The CDR3 spells CASSMRTARNTEAFF. For the CDR3, the DNA is TGTGCCAGTAGTATGCGGACAGCTCGGAACACTGAAGCTTTCTTT. The full variable domain, rest sourced from reference TRBV19 and TRBJ1-1, is DGGITQSPKYLFRKEGQNVTLSCEQNLNHDAMYWYRQDPGQGLRLIYYSQIVNDFQKGDIAEGYSVSREKKESFPLTVTSAQKNPTAFYLCASSMRTARNTEAFFGQGTRLTVV.